The sequence of this T cell receptor beta chain was determined in a study of cytomegalovirus exposure and HLA in healthy donors. Notes on the study in general: While the bulk of TCR sequences proved rare, some public TCRs turned up in many donors.

This clone appeared a few times. Its antigen is as yet unknown. With 2 bases removed from V and 5 bases from J, the gap between germline ends came to 7 bases. There are 13 residues in the CDR3. Germline lookup yields CDR1 SEHNR and CDR2 FQNEAQ (reference sequence). Amplification used 60 Vbeta primers and 13 Jbeta primers. Produced via immunoSEQ multiplex PCR; TCRdb's table is partial and in-frame only. The table has fewer than 120,000 clones, 65% to 80% seen once. The sequencing input was PBMCs. The chain combines TRBV7-9 with TRBJ1-5; D is unclear. This receptor was taken from a man aged 25-45 years in good health and CMV-seropositive. The CDR3 DNA follows: TGTGCCAGCAGCTTATCGGGAGATCAGCCCCAGCATTTT. The encoded protein is CASSLSGDQPQHF.